This entry lists 28 T cell receptor beta chains sequenced from one sample in a study of blood T cells in healthy people across ages. Primers used in a second PCR of roughly 6 to 12 cycles were a sample-barcoded 5' primer and a J-beta primer mix. TCRdb re-called the 5' RACE reads with MiXCR, one entry per CDR3 protein. The sample includes 750,000 or so distinct CDR3 sequences, roughly 25% of them seen just once. The sample also formed part of further work on T cells of mothers and their children.

Sequenced sample: blood. These receptors were collected from a boy between 10 and 17 years old in good health.

CDR3 in amino acids: CASSYDRSGGTDTQYF. Here the CDR3 DNA reads TGTGCCAGCAGTTACGACAGGTCGGGGGGCACAGATACGCAGTATTTT. V gene TRBV6-5 combines with J gene TRBJ2-3; tentatively, D is TRBD1 or TRBD2 (6 bases each). The CDR3 is 16 residues long. V lost 2 bases and J 1 base, leaving 13 bases between the germline ends. Germline V gene lookup returns CDR1 MNHEY and CDR2 SVGAGI.

V is TRBV29-1 and J is TRBJ2-4; 7 bases agree with TRBD2. V was clipped by 4 bases and J by 8 bases; unmatched bases: 14. CDR3 length: 15 residues. Germline V gives CDR1 SQVTM, CDR2 ANQGSEA. The CDR3 is CSVALADSLRDIQYF. The CDR3 region has the DNA TGCAGCGTTGCTCTAGCGGATTCACTAAGGGACATTCAGTACTTC.

V and J are TRBV12-3 or TRBV12-4 and TRBJ2-4, with unresolved D. With 6 bases removed from V and 5 bases from J, the gap between germline ends came to 11 bases. The CDR3 length is 13 residues. The chain's CDR3 is CASSRRTENIQYF. CDR3 DNA sequence: TGTGCCAGCAGCCGAAGGACCGAAAACATTCAGTACTTC.

The V gene is TRBV27, the J gene TRBJ2-7; D might be TRBD1 or TRBD2, each matching 7 bases. The CDR3 spans 16 residues. Trimming pared 6 bases from V and 1 base from J, leaving 19 bases between. CDR1 is MNHEY, CDR2 SMNVEV, per germline (reference sequence). The CDR3 region is CASRFSGGAVSYEQYF. The CDR3 nucleotides read TGTGCCAGCAGATTTTCAGGGGGGGCAGTATCCTACGAGCAGTACTTC.

This clonotype occurred a few times. V usage is TRBV5-1 and J usage is TRBJ2-7; D may be TRBD1 (5 bases). This CDR3 has 14 residues. Trimming took off 4 bases at V and 2 bases at J, with 13 bases between the two ends. Germline loops: CDR1 SGHRS, CDR2 YFSETQ. Written as DNA, the CDR3 is TGCGCCAGCAGCACCAGGGATCCGCCCTACGAGCAGTACTTC. Translating gives CASSTRDPPYEQYF.

This clonotype was observed a few times. This chain joins TRBV3-1 and TRBJ2-5; D not certain. Gene TRBJ2-7 matches the end of the DNA better, so the J call may be wrong. CDR1 is LGHDT and CDR2 is YNNKEL in the germline V gene (reference sequence). The CDR3 is 13 residues long. This CDR3 reads CASSQVQTYEQYF. The CDR3 coding sequence is TGTGCCAGCAGCCAAGTTCAGACCTACGAGCAGTACTTC.

DNA for the CDR3: TGTGCCAGCAGCTCTACTAGCGGAAGTGGAGAGACCCAGTACTTC. Residues: CASSSTSGSGETQYF. This rearrangement joins TRBV7-2 to TRBJ2-5; 8 bases match TRBD2. The trim removed 4 bases at V and 4 bases at J, leaving 8 bases unmatched. CDR3 length equals 15 residues. Germline V gene data show CDR1 as SGHTA and CDR2 as FQGNSA.

This clonotype was observed a handful of times. The rearrangement joins TRBV4-1 to TRBJ2-7; D may be TRBD1 (5 bases). Trimming took off 1 base at V and 7 bases at J, with 17 bases between the two ends. This CDR3 spans 15 amino acids. CDR1 is MGHRA and CDR2 is YSYEKL in the germline V gene. CDR3 in amino acids: CASSQVTAGSGEQYF. Written as DNA, the CDR3 is TGCGCCAGCAGCCAAGTGACTGCAGGGTCAGGGGAGCAGTACTTC.

This clonotype was detected only a few times. The chain uses TRBV2 and TRBJ2-7, with 7 bases lining up with TRBD1. The CDR3 sequence is 14 residues long. V lost 7 bases, J lost 4 bases, and 10 bases stayed unmatched. Germline V gene lookup returns CDR1 SNHLY and CDR2 FYNNEI. CDR3 nucleotide sequence: TGTGCCAGCAAAATCAGGGGGACATCGTACGAGCAGTACTTC. Translation gives CASKIRGTSYEQYF.

The rearrangement links TRBV20-1 to TRBJ2-3; 11 bases map to TRBD2. V lost 5 bases, J lost 2 bases, and 3 bases stayed unmatched. The CDR3 has 14 residues. From germline, CDR1 is DFQATT and CDR2 SNEGSKA (reference sequence). CDR3: CSAVTSGDTDTQYF. DNA for the CDR3: TGCAGTGCTGTGACTAGCGGGGACACAGATACGCAGTATTTT.

On this clonotype itself: A read error may produce the germline difference seen at one junction end. The rearrangement uses TRBV7-2 and TRBJ2-1; D remains ambiguous. The CDR3 totals 13 residues. Germline CDR1 and CDR2: SGHTA and FQGNSA. The CDR3 DNA is TGTGCCAGCAGCTTTGAGGCCTACAATGAGCAGCTCTTC. It yields the protein CASSFEAYNEQLF.

CDR3 DNA sequence: TGCAGTGCTCTTCCGCTGGGGACTTCCCCAGAGACCCAGTACTTC. Protein: CSALPLGTSPETQYF. This chain links TRBV20-1 with TRBJ2-5; D might be TRBD2 (6 bases). The germline V and J ends were trimmed by 5 bases and 4 bases, with 20 bases remaining between them. The V gene's germline CDR1 is DFQATT and CDR2 SNEGSKA (reference sequence). The CDR3 totals 15 residues.

The J gene is TRBJ2-5, the V gene TRBV11-2; D not certain. This CDR3 has 13 residues. The germline V gene has CDR1 SGHAT and CDR2 FQNNGV. Trimming cost V 4 bases and J 1 base, with 7 bases left between them. The CDR3 region is CASSSWVQETQYF. The CDR3 nucleotides are TGTGCCAGCAGCTCATGGGTCCAAGAGACCCAGTACTTC. The full variable domain, with the rest looked up from reference TRBV11-2 and TRBJ2-5, is EAGVAQSPRYKIIEKRQSVAFWCNPISGHATLYWYQQILGQGPKLLIQFQNNGVVDDSQLPKDRFSAERLKGVDSTLKIQPAKLEDSAVYLCASSSWVQETQYFGPGTRLLVL.

In its sample, this clonotype was seen a few times. The chain recombines TRBV5-1 with TRBJ2-3, with D tentatively TRBD2 (6 bases). Trimming removed 2 bases at V and 2 bases at J, with 15 bases between. Germline assignment: CDR1 SGHRS and CDR2 YFSETQ. This CDR3 comprises 16 residues. The CDR3 here is CASSFFPSGPTDTQYF. DNA for the CDR3: TGCGCCAGCAGCTTTTTCCCCAGCGGGCCCACAGATACGCAGTATTTT.

This clonotype showed up just once. V and J are TRBV29-1 and TRBJ1-3; 10 bases are a match to TRBD1. CDR1 and CDR2 from the germline V gene are SQVTM and ANQGSEA. V lost 6 bases to trimming and J lost 0 bases; unmatched junction nucleotides: 5. This CDR3 spans 15 amino acids. The CDR3 protein is CSVTGTGDSGNTIYF. The CDR3 bases are TGCAGCGTAACCGGGACAGGGGACTCTGGAAACACCATATATTTT.

The chain employs TRBV20-1 and TRBJ2-7; TRBD1 aligns across 8 bases. The CDR3 contains 13 residues. Trimming cost V 1 base and J 3 bases; bases outside gene matches: 2. Germline assignment: CDR1 DFQATT and CDR2 SNEGSKA (reference sequence). The CDR3 region has the DNA TGCAGTGCTAGAGGGACAGGGAACTACGAGCAGTACTTC. Translating gives CSARGTGNYEQYF.

This clonotype turned up a few times. This chain links TRBV11-3 with TRBJ2-1; D gene unclear. CDR1 is SGHNT, CDR2 YENEEA, per germline. V lost 1 base and J 6 bases, leaving 10 bases between the germline ends. This CDR3 comprises 14 residues. Here the CDR3 reads CASSLGASGNEQFF. The CDR3 nucleotides read TGTGCCAGCAGCTTAGGTGCCTCCGGCAATGAGCAGTTCTTC.

The chain combines TRBV5-5 with TRBJ2-1; 9 bases line up with TRBD1. The CDR3 runs 16 residues. Germline V gives CDR1 SGHKS, CDR2 YYEKEE (reference sequence). The V segment lost 0 bases and the J segment 6 bases; nucleotides outside the gene matches: 7. The CDR3 region is CASSLVGTGSGNEQFF. CDR3 in DNA: TGTGCCAGCAGCTTGGTCGGGACAGGGTCGGGCAATGAGCAGTTCTTC.

This clonotype has a handful of counts. V usage is TRBV12-3 or TRBV12-4 and J usage is TRBJ2-5; D gene ambiguous. Trimming took 6 bases from V and 3 from J, leaving 5 bases between them. CDR3 length: 11 residues. CDR3 in amino acids: CASRRKETQYF. CDR3 bases: TGTGCCAGCAGACGGAAAGAGACCCAGTACTTC.

The chain uses TRBV7-9 and TRBJ2-3; 11 bases match TRBD2. V lost 3 bases, J lost 3 bases, and 2 bases stayed unmatched. Germline loops: CDR1 SEHNR, CDR2 FQNEAQ (reference sequence). The CDR3 loop spans 15 amino acids. The CDR3: CASSFSGRETDTQYF. CDR3 nucleotide sequence: TGTGCCAGCAGCTTTAGCGGGAGGGAAACAGATACGCAGTATTTT. The variable domain in full, completed from reference TRBV7-9 and TRBJ2-3, reads DTGVSQNPRHKITKRGQNVTFRCDPISEHNRLYWYRQTLGQGPEFLTYFQNEAQLEKSRLLSDRFSAERPKGSFSTLEIQRTEQGDSAMYLCASSFSGRETDTQYFGPGTRLTVL.

This clonotype came up a few times. The chain joins TRBV7-9 to TRBJ2-1; 9 positions agree with TRBD2. Germline loops: CDR1 SEHNR, CDR2 FQNEAQ (reference sequence). This CDR3 is built from 15 residues. V shed 4 bases and J 9 bases; nucleotides not matched to a gene: 10. The CDR3 loop reads CASSSGQRGASEQFF. Written as DNA, the CDR3 is TGTGCCAGCAGCTCTGGCCAGCGGGGGGCGTCTGAGCAGTTCTTC.

The rearrangement uses TRBV2 and TRBJ2-3; D remains unclear. CDR3 size: 13 residues. Germline values: CDR1 SNHLY, CDR2 FYNNEI. V gave up 6 bases and J gave up 2 bases, with 9 bases separating them. CDR3 amino acids: CASRNPITDTQYF. CDR3 DNA: TGTGCCAGCAGGAACCCGATCACAGATACGCAGTATTTT.

This chain links TRBV12-3 or TRBV12-4 with TRBJ1-4; possible D gene TRBD1, 5 bases. The CDR3 totals 12 residues. V lost 3 bases to trimming and J lost 11 bases, with 10 bases between them. CDR3 sequence reads: CASSLGGVKLFF. The CDR3 bases are TGTGCCAGCAGTTTGGGGGGGGTCAAACTGTTTTTT.

V is TRBV20-1 and J is TRBJ2-5; D is perhaps TRBD1 or TRBD2 (5 bases each). Near its end, the DNA agrees better with TRBJ2-1, so the J call may be wrong. CDR3 length: 11 amino acids. Germline lookup yields CDR1 DFQATT and CDR2 SNEGSKA (reference sequence). CDR3 protein: CSAKDGTEQFF. The CDR3 DNA reads TGCAGTGCTAAAGACGGGACTGAGCAGTTCTTC.

This chain uses TRBV27 with TRBJ2-1, with 10 bases aligning to TRBD2. This CDR3 has 15 residues. The ends lost 4 bases at V and 10 bases at J; junction bases unmatched: 10. Germline CDR1 and CDR2: MNHEY and SMNVEV (reference sequence). The CDR3 sequence: CASSWRLAGDGEQFF. As DNA, the CDR3 is TGTGCCAGCAGTTGGCGGCTAGCGGGAGACGGGGAGCAGTTCTTC.

The gene calls are TRBV20-1 and TRBJ1-2; 9 positions match TRBD1. Germline CDR1 is DFQATT and CDR2 is SNEGSKA (reference sequence). The V gene end was trimmed by 3 bases and the J gene end by 3 bases; junction bases not matched to a gene: 5. The CDR3 totals 14 residues. The CDR3 DNA reads as TGCAGTGCTAGCGGGACAGGGCAGGACTATGGCTACACCTTC. Protein sequence: CSASGTGQDYGYTF.

This clonotype turned up a few times. This chain's CDR3 is CASSLSSGISNEQFF. DNA for the CDR3: TGTGCCAGCAGCTTAAGTTCGGGGATCAGCAATGAGCAGTTCTTC. The chain couples TRBV7-2 to TRBJ2-1; D is possibly TRBD2 (5 bases). The CDR3 length is 15 residues. The germline V gene has CDR1 SGHTA and CDR2 FQGNSA. Trimming removed 2 bases at V and 6 bases at J, with 14 bases between.

This rearrangement joins TRBV20-1 to TRBJ2-7; 14 nucleotides align to TRBD2. This CDR3 is 15 amino acids long. Germline loops: CDR1 DFQATT, CDR2 SNEGSKA (reference sequence). Losses at the gene ends were 0 bases for V and 4 bases for J; bases not matched to a gene: 2. The CDR3 spells CSARDWTSGRYEQYF. DNA for the CDR3: TGCAGTGCTAGAGATTGGACTAGCGGGAGGTACGAGCAGTACTTC.